These T cell receptor beta chains were read from a single sample in a study of blood T cell repertoires in COVID-19. Method: immunoSEQ multiplex PCR; TCRdb's copy keeps in-frame clones and lacks some. The table shows 150,000 or so clones, with over 80% occurring only once. The sample was peripheral blood. The receptors were sampled from a woman between 70 and 85 years old with acute or convalescent COVID-19. The conserved cysteine and the conserved F or W are not part of the CDR3 here.

v_gene	j_gene	CDR3aa
TRBV2	TRBJ1-2	ASSEARGQGQRGYT
TRBV7-9	TRBJ1-6	ASSLVQINSPLH
TRBV5-1	TRBJ1-2	ASALQGQATDGYT
TRBV20-1	TRBJ1-2	SASREGDLNYGYT
TRBV20-1	TRBJ2-1	SASSLEPNEQF
TRBV5-6	TRBJ2-7	ASRVDRSSYEQY
TRBV28	TRBJ1-2	ASSLLFGQGMYGYT
TRBV24-1	TRBJ1-2	ATSDGSGVSYYGYT
TRBV7-2	TRBJ1-2	ASSLGQGYGYT
TRBV28	TRBJ1-2	ASSLQGYGYT
TRBV24-1	TRBJ1-4	ATSQGFDEKLF
TRBV29-1	TRBJ2-5	SVTDSTGFQETQY
TRBV5-5	TRBJ1-1	ASSPRNTEAF
TRBV6-2/TRBV6-3	TRBJ2-1	ASSYRSVLAGYNEQF
TRBV5-1	TRBJ1-1	ASRRGTGDTEAF
TRBV2	TRBJ1-2	ASSGTGNYGYT
TRBV14	TRBJ2-1	ASSHKRGVEGNEQF
TRBV29-1	TRBJ2-3	SVGVGGGQY
TRBV19	TRBJ1-1	ASSIESWGGTVNTEAF
TRBV29-1	TRBJ1-2	SVEEWWRGSLRGNYGYT
TRBV5-1	TRBJ1-5	ASSVDRGPHQPQH
TRBV6-5	TRBJ1-1	ASSYNAKRSGAF
TRBV5-1	TRBJ1-2	ASSLALEGAYGYT
TRBV15	TRBJ2-3	ATSRPRGYGDTQY
TRBV28	TRBJ2-2	ASSSGQGGLF
TRBV6-2/TRBV6-3	TRBJ2-1	ASSYIGGGAVNEQF
TRBV4-2	TRBJ2-1	ASSQEVAGLSYNEQF
TRBV30	TRBJ2-3	AWSPRGGGPDTQY
TRBV20-1	TRBJ2-2	SASLLDRGQTGELF
TRBV18	TRBJ2-2	ASSGWRPNTGELF
TRBV28	TRBJ1-1	ASTPWVWAGTEAF
TRBV27	TRBJ1-1	ASSLSGAGVPHTEAF
TRBV15	TRBJ2-3	ATSRGGAGDTDTQY